The clone carrying this T cell receptor (beta chain) was recorded a few times. This specimen comes from a study of T-cell memory formation after mild COVID-19. One entry per CDR3 protein results from TCRdb running MiXCR on the 5' RACE reads. The repertoire holds over 250,000 distinct CDR3 sequences, with approximately 15% as singletons. The sample comprised PBMCs or a T cell subset sorted from them (not recorded which). The receptor was derived from a man aged 18 to 30 who had mild COVID-19 (a few samples of this study predate the infection). Cell type and time point are not known.

CDR3 DNA: TGCAGGCCTTCCGAGGGGCTCGATGGTGAGCAGTTCTTC. It codes for CRPSEGLDGEQFF. The gene calls are TRBV20-1 and TRBJ2-1, with D perhaps assigned TRBD1 or TRBD2 (5 bases each). In germline, CDR1 is DFQATT, CDR2 SNEGSKA (reference sequence). CDR3 size: 13 residues.